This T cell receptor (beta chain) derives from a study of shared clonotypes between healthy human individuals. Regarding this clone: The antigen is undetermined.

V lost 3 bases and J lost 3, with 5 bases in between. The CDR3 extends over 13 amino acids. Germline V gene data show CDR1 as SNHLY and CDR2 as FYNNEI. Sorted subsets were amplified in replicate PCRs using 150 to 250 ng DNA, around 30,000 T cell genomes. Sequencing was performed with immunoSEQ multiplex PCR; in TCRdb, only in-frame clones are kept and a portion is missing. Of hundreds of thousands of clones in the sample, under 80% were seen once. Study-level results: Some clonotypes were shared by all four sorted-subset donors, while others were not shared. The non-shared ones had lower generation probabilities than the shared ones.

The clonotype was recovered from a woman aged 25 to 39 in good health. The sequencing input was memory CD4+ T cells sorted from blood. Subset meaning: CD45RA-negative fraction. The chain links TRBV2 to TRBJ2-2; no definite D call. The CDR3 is CASSDEDTGELFF. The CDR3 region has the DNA TGTGCCAGCAGTGATGAGGACACCGGGGAGCTGTTTTTT.